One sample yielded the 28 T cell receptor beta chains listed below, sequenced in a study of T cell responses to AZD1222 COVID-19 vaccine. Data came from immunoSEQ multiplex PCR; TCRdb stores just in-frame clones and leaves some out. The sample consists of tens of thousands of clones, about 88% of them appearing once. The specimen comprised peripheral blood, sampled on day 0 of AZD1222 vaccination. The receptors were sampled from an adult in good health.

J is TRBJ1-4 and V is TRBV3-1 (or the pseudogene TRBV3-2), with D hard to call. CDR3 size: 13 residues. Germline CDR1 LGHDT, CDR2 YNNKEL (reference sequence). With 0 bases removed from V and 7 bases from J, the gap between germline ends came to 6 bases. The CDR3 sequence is CASSQDFGEKLFF. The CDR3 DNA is TGTGCCAGCAGCCAAGATTTTGGTGAAAAACTGTTTTTT.

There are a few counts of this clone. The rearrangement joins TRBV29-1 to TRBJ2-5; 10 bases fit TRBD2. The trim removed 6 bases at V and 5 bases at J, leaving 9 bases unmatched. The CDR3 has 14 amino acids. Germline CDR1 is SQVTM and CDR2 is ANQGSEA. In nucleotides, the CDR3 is TGCAGCGTCGCTGGACTAGCGGTGGGGGAGACCCAGTACTTC. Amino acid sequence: CSVAGLAVGETQYF.

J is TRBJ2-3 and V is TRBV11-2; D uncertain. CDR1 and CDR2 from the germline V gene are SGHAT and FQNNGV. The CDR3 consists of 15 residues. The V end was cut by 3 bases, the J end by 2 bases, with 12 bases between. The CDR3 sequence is CASSFGSRLTDTQYF. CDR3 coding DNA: TGTGCCAGCAGCTTCGGGTCGAGACTCACAGATACGCAGTATTTT. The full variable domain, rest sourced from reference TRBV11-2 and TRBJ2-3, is EAGVAQSPRYKIIEKRQSVAFWCNPISGHATLYWYQQILGQGPKLLIQFQNNGVVDDSQLPKDRFSAERLKGVDSTLKIQPAKLEDSAVYLCASSFGSRLTDTQYFGPGTRLTVL.

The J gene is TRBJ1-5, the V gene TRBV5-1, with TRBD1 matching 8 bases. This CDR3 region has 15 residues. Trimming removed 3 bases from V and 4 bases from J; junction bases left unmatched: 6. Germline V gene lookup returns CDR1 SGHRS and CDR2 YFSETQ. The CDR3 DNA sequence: TGCGCCAGCAGCTGGGGGACAGGCCAAAATCAGCCCCAGCATTTT. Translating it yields CASSWGTGQNQPQHF. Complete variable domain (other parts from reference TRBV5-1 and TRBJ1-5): KAGVTQTPRYLIKTRGQQVTLSCSPISGHRSVSWYQQTPGQGLQFLFEYFSETQRNKGNFPGRFSGRQFSNSRSEMNVSTLELGDSALYLCASSWGTGQNQPQHFGDGTRLSIL.

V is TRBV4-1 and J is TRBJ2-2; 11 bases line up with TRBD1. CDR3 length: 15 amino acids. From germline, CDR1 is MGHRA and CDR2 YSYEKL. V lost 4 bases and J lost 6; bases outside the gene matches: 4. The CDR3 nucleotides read TGCGCCAGCAGCCTCACGGGACAGGGGGCCGGGGAGCTGTTTTTT. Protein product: CASSLTGQGAGELFF.

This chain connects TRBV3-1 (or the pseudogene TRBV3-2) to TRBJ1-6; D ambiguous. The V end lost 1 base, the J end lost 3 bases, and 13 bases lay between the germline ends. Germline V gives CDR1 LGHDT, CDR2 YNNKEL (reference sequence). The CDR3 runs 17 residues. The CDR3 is CASSQGPRIDYNSPLHF. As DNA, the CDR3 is TGTGCCAGCAGCCAAGGTCCTCGAATTGACTATAATTCACCCCTCCACTTT.

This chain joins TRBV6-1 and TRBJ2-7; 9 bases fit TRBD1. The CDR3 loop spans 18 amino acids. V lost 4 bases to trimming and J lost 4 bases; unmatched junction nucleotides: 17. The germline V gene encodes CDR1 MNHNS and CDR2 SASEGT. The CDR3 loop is CASSAPKTGGLGSYEQYF. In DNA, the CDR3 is TGTGCCAGCAGTGCGCCAAAAACAGGGGGCTTGGGTTCGTACGAGCAGTACTTC.

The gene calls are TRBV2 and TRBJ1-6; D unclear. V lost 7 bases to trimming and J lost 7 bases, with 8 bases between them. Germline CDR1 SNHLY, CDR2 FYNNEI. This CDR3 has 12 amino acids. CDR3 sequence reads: CASTSWNSPLHF. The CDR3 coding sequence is TGTGCCAGCACTTCGTGGAATTCACCCCTCCACTTT.

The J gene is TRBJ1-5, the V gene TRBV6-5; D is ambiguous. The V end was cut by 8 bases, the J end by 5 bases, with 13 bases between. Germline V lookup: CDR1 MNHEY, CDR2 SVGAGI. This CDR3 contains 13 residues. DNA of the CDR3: TGTGCCAGCGGCCGGGAGGAGTATCAGCCCCAGCATTTT. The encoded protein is CASGREEYQPQHF.

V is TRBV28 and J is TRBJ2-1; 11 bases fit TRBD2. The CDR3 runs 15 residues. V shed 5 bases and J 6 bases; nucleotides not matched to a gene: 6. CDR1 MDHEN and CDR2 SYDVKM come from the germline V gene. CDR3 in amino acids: CASSPGLAGTNEQFF. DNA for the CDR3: TGTGCCAGCAGTCCCGGACTAGCGGGTACCAATGAGCAGTTCTTC.

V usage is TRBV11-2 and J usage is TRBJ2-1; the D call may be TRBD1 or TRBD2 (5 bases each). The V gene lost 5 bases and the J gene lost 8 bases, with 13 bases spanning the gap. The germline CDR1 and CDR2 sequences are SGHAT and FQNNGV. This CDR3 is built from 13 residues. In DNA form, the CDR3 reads TGTGCCAGCAGCCCCCCGGGGACGTATGAGCAGTTCTTC. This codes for CASSPPGTYEQFF.

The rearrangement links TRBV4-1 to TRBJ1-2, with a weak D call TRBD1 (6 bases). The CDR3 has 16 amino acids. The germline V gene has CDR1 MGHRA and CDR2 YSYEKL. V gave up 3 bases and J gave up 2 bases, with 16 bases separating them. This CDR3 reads CASSHDSSGQNYGYTF. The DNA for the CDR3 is TGCGCCAGCAGCCATGACTCCTCAGGACAGAACTATGGCTACACCTTC.

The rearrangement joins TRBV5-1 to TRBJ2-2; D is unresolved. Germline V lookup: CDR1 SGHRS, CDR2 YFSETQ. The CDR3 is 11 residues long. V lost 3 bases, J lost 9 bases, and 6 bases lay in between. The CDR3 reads CASSSNRELFF. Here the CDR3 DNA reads TGCGCCAGCAGCTCAAACCGGGAGCTGTTTTTT.

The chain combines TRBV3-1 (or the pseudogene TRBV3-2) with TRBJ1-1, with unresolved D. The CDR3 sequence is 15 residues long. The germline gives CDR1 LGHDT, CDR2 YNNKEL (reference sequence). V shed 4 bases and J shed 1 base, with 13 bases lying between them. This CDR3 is CASSRRLGENTEAFF. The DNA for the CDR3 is TGTGCCAGCAGCCGCCGATTGGGTGAGAACACTGAAGCTTTCTTT.

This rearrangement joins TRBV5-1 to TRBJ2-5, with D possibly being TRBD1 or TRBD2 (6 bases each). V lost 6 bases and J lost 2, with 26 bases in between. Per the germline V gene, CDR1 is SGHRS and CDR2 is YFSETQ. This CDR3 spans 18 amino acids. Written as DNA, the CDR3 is TGCGCCAGCACCACTAGCAACGGGGGCCTTCGGGGACAAGAGACCCAGTACTTC. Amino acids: CASTTSNGGLRGQETQYF.

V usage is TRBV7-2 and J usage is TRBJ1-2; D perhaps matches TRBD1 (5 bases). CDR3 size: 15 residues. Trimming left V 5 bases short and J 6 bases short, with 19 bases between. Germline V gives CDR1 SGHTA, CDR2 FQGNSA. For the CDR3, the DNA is TGTGCCAGCAGCCCCGGTTCAGGGAGGATGGATGGCTACACCTTC. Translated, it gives CASSPGSGRMDGYTF.

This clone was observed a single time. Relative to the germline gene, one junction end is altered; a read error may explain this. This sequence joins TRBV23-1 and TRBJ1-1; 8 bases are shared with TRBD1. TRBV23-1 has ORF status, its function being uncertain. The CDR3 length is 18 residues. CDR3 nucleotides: TGCGTCAGCAGTCCGGCACCGGGACAGGACCCCCTGAACACTGAAGCTTTCTTT. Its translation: CVSSPAPGQDPLNTEAFF.

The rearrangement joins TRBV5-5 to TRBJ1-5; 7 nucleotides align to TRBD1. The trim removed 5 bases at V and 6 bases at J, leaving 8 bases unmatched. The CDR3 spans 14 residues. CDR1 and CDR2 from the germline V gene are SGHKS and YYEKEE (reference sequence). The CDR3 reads CASRPGQNLQPQHF. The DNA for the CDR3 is TGTGCCAGCAGGCCGGGACAGAATCTTCAGCCCCAGCATTTT.

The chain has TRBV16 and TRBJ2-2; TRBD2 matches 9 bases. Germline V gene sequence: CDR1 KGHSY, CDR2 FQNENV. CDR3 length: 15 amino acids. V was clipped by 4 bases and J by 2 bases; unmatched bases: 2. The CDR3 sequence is CASSPGTSNTGELFF. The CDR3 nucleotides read TGTGCCAGCAGCCCCGGGACTAGCAACACCGGGGAGCTGTTTTTT.

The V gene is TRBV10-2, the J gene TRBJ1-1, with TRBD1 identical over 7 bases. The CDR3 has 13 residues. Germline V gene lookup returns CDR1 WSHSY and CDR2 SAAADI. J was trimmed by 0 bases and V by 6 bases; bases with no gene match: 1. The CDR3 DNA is TGCGCCAGCAGCGGGACAGTGAACACTGAAGCTTTCTTT. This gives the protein CASSGTVNTEAFF.

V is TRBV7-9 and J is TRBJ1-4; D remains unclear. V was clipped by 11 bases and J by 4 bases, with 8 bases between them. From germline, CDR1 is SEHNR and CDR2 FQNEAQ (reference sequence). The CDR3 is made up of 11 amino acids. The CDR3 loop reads CAAEGNEKLFF. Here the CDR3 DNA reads TGTGCCGCCGAGGGTAATGAAAAACTGTTTTTT.

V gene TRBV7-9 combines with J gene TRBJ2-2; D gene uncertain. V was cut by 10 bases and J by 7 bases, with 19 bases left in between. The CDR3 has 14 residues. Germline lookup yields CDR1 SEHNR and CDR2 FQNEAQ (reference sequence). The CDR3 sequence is CATRPPPEGGELFF. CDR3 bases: TGTGCCACTCGCCCCCCGCCGGAAGGCGGGGAGCTGTTTTTT.

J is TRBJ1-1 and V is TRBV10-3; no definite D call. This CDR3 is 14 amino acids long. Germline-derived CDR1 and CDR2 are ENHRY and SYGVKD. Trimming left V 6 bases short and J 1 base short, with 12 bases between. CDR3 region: CAISEDSPNTEAFF. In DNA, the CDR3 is TGTGCCATCAGCGAGGACTCGCCGAACACTGAAGCTTTCTTT.

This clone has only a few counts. In DNA, the CDR3 is TGTGCCAGCAGCGGGATACAGGGGGAGATTGGATTTTCGGATACGCAGTATTTT. This gives the protein CASSGIQGEIGFSDTQYF. The V call is TRBV5-6, the J call TRBJ2-3; 8 nucleotides align to TRBD1. The CDR3 sequence is 18 residues long. CDR1 and CDR2 from the germline V gene are SGHDT and YYEEEE. V lost 4 bases to trimming and J lost 6 bases; unmatched junction nucleotides: 19.

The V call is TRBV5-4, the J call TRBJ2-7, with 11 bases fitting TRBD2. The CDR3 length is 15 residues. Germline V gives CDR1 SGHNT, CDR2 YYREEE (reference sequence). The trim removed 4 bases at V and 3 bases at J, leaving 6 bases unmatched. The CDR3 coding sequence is TGTGCCAGCAGCCCTGCGACTAGCGGGAACTACGAGCAGTACTTC. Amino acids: CASSPATSGNYEQYF. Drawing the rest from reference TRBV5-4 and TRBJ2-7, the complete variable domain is ETGVTQSPTHLIKTRGQQVTLRCSSQSGHNTVSWYQQALGQGPQFIFQYYREEENGRGNFPPRFSGLQFPNYSSELNVNALELDDSALYLCASSPATSGNYEQYFGPGTRLTVT.

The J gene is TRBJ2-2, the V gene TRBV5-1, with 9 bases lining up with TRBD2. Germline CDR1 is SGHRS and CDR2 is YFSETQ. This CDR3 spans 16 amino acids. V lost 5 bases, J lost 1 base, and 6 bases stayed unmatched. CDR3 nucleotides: TGCGCCAGCAGTAGAATAGCGGGAGTGAACACCGGGGAGCTGTTTTTT. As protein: CASSRIAGVNTGELFF. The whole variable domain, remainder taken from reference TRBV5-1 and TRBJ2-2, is KAGVTQTPRYLIKTRGQQVTLSCSPISGHRSVSWYQQTPGQGLQFLFEYFSETQRNKGNFPGRFSGRQFSNSRSEMNVSTLELGDSALYLCASSRIAGVNTGELFFGEGSRLTVL.

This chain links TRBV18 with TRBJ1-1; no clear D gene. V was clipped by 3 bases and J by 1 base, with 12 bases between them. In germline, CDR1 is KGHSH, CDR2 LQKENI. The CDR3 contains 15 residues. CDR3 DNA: TGTGCCAGCTCACCGCCCAATACACAGAACACTGAAGCTTTCTTT. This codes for CASSPPNTQNTEAFF.

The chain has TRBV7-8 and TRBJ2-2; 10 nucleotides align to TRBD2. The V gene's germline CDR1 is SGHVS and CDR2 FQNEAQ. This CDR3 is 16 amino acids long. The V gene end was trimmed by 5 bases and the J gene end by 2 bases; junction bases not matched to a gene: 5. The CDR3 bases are TGTGCCAGCAGCGGCCCTAGCGGGAGCAACACCGGGGAGCTGTTTTTT. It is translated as CASSGPSGSNTGELFF.